Sequencing of this T cell receptor (beta chain) was carried out in a study of shared clonotypes between healthy human individuals. This clone was seen a handful of times. The V gene lost 7 bases and the J gene lost 7 bases, with 19 bases spanning the gap. This CDR3 is built from 15 residues. Germline V CDR1 and CDR2: MDHEN, SYDVKM. PCR replicates performed on unsorted PBMC used approximately 300 ng DNA, 25,000 to 35,000 T cell genomes. Assay used: immunoSEQ multiplex PCR; TCRdb lists only in-frame clones, some missing. This table holds hundreds of thousands of clones, around three quarters found once. The donors, all of them Caucasian adults, lived in Nashville, Tennessee.

The V gene is TRBV28, the J gene TRBJ1-4, with D perhaps TRBD1 (5 bases). Sequencing was performed on PBMCs. This TCR derives from a woman between 35 and 50 years old in good health. Some clones in this sample may be carry-over from other donors' samples. CDR3 protein: CASTSGGGWGEKLFF. For the CDR3, the DNA is TGTGCCAGCACCTCGGGTGGGGGATGGGGTGAAAAACTGTTTTTT.